Sequencing of this T cell receptor beta chain was carried out in a study of CD8 T cells in Susac syndrome. Germline loops: CDR1 SEHNR, CDR2 FQNEAQ (reference sequence). The CDR3 is made up of 13 amino acids. V lost 5 bases to trimming and J lost 7 bases, with 14 bases between them. RNA, at roughly 0.5 to 1 ug, was reverse transcribed with random hexamers. TCRdb analysed the immunoSEQ multiplex PCR reads with MiXCR anew, one entry per CDR3 protein. The sample lists 70,000 to 100,000 distinct CDR3 sequences, around 96% occurring once. Sequenced sample: CD8+ T cells from PBMCs. This clonotype was sampled from a human donor with Susac syndrome. The V gene is TRBV7-9, the J gene TRBJ1-1; D not certain. This CDR3 reads CASSQPWRREAFF. DNA of the CDR3: TGTGCCAGCAGCCAACCCTGGCGGCGTGAAGCTTTCTTT. Full variable domain (remainder filled in from reference TRBV7-9 and TRBJ1-1): DTGVSQNPRHKITKRGQNVTFRCDPISEHNRLYWYRQTLGQGPEFLTYFQNEAQLEKSRLLSDRFSAERPKGSFSTLEIQRTEQGDSAMYLCASSQPWRREAFFGQGTRLTVV.